These T cell receptor beta chains were read from a single sample in a study of vaccination and CD4 T cells after COVID-19. These receptors lack a known antigen. Using its own MiXCR run on the PCR reads, TCRdb lists one record per CDR3 protein. The sample carries 8,000 to 10,000 distinct CDR3 sequences, around 37% recorded once. Sequenced material: CD4+ T cells from blood, cultured in vitro. The receptor set was obtained from a human donor who had recovered from COVID-19. Both conserved end residues are trimmed from each CDR3.

cdr3_aa	v_call
ASSYSVPSRGLTYEQY	TRBV6-5
AWSLGGTRVETQY	TRBV30
ASSLSESYEQY	TRBV7-9
ASRHMPGLTANYGYT	TRBV10-2
ASSFPGREGYGYT	TRBV5-4
ASSERGLQETQY	TRBV12-3/TRBV12-4
ASSNQLGYSTDTQY	TRBV7-2
ATSRDGLFQPNTGELF	TRBV15
ASRSNRPSGGYEQY	TRBV19
ASIKEGLSRGRDTGELF	TRBV11-2
SARRGGQNTGELF	TRBV20-1
ASSPGGGYT	TRBV6-2/TRBV6-3
ASSPARTGAGANVLT	TRBV12-3/TRBV12-4
ATSDSASYTQY	TRBV24-1
ASSYTRGRANTEAF	TRBV6-2/TRBV6-3
SARAPGQVAGNSPLH	TRBV20-1
ASSLKGGGSPLH	TRBV12-3/TRBV12-4
ASSTRDRGFGRQY	TRBV7-8
ASSLSRGANTEAF	TRBV12-3/TRBV12-4
ASSQEQGASTEAF	TRBV4-2
ATSRIRTGEDGYT	TRBV15
ASSPRGGTTYEQY	TRBV9
ASSIRPDPYEQY	TRBV19
ASSVGGANQPQH	TRBV5-1
SASNFAESGNEKLF	TRBV20-1
ASSPIAGTGRTGELF	TRBV18
ASSEQGNSGNTIY	TRBV6-1
ASSPDRRGITEAF	TRBV19
ASSPSGGSGANVLT	TRBV10-2
SASGTDTQY	TRBV20-1
ASTATGIEKLF	TRBV25-1
ASSLSGSGRADTQY	TRBV11-3
ASTSGMGFASITEAF	TRBV6-1
ASSFGNEKLF	TRBV5-6
ASSFRVEAF	TRBV12-3/TRBV12-4
ASSEGPAPNSPLH	TRBV9
ASSQGVAGNQPQH	TRBV5-5